This T cell receptor beta chain was identified during a study of blood T cell repertoires in COVID-19. CDR3 length: 14 residues. V was cut by 2 bases and J by 6 bases, with 11 bases left in between. Germline CDR1 reads MNHEY; CDR2 reads SMNVEV (reference sequence). One Seattle source followed patients from active infection through their disease course. Authors' analysis steps: From reference gene primer amplification, estimates of nucleated cell counts were derived. Using immunoSEQ multiplex PCR, the repertoire was profiled, and TCRdb retains in-frame clones only, with some absent. Clonal size and the V and J genes are those of that table, whereas D and trimming came from the DNA. The sample has around 200,000 clones, 75% to 85% seen once.

The sequence was obtained from a woman aged 25-40 years with COVID-19, enrolled during active disease. The chain combines TRBV27 with TRBJ1-5; D gene ambiguous. Sample: peripheral blood. The CDR3 DNA is TGTGCCAGCAGTTTAGCATCCTCGGGTCAGCCCCAGCATTTT. Amino acids: CASSLASSGQPQHF.